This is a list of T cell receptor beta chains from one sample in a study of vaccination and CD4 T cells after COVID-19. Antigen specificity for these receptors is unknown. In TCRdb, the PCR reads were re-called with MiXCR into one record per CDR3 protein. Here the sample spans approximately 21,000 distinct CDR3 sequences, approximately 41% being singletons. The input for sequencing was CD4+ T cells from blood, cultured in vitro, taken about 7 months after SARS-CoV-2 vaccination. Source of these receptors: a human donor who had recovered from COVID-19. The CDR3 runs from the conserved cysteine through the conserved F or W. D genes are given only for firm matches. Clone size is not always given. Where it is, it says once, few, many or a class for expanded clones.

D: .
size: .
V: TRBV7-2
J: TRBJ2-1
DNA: TGTGCCAGCAGCCAACACTGGGCGTTTAATGAGCAGTTCTTC
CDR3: CASSQHWAFNEQFF

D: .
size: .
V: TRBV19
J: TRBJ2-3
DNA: TGTGCCAGTAGTATGCGTGGTGGGATTCCAGATACGCAGTATTTT
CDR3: CASSMRGGIPDTQYF

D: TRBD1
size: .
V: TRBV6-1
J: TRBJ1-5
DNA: TGTGCCAGCAGTCGACAGGGGAGCAATCAGCCCCAGCATTTT
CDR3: CASSRQGSNQPQHF

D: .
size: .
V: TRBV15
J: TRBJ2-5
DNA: TGTGCCACCAGCAGAGACCAGGAAGAGACCCAGTACTTC
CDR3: CATSRDQEETQYF

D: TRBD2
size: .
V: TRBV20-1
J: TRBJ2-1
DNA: TGCAGTGCCCGAGAGAGGGACTATCACAATGAGCAGTTCTTC
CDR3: CSARERDYHNEQFF

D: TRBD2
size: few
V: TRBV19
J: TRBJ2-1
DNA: TGTGCCAGTAGGAAGAGGACTAGCTTGGATGAGCAGTTCTTC
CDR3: CASRKRTSLDEQFF

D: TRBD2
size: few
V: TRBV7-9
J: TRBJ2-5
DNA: TGTGCCAGCAGCCTTGGGACTAGCGCTGCGGGGACCCAGTACTTC
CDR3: CASSLGTSAAGTQYF

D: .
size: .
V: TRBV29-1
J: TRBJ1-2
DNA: TGCAGCGTTGCTATGACAGGAAACTATGGCTACACCTTC
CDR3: CSVAMTGNYGYTF

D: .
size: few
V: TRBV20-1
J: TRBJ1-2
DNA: TGCAGTGCTAGAGATCGAAGGGTTGACTATGGCTACACCTTC
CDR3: CSARDRRVDYGYTF

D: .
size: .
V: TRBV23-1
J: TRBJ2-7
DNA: TGCGCCAGCAGTCAACTGGGCGGGATTTCCTACGAGCAGTACTTC
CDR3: CASSQLGGISYEQYF

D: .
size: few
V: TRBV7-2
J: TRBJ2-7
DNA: TGTGCCAGCAGCTTAGATTGGAGAGGCTACGAGCAGTACTTC
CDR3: CASSLDWRGYEQYF

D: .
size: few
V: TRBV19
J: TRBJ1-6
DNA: TGTGCCAGTAGGAGGACGGTGAATAATTCACCCCTCCACTTT
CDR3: CASRRTVNNSPLHF

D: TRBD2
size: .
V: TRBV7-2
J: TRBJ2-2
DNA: TGTGCCAGCAGCTACGGACTAGCGACCGGGGAGCTGTTTTTT
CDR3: CASSYGLATGELFF

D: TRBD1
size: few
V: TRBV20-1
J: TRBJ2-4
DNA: TGCAGTGCTCCCGGGACAGGGGAAAACATTCAGTACTTC
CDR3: CSAPGTGENIQYF

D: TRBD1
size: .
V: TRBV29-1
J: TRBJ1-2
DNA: TGCAGCGTTACCGGACAGGGTTCGGGCAACTATGGCTACACCTTC
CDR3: CSVTGQGSGNYGYTF

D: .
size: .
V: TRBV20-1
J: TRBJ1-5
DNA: TGCAGTGCTAGAGATCCACAGAATCAGCCCCAGCATTTT
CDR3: CSARDPQNQPQHF

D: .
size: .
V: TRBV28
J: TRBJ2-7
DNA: TGTGCCAGCAGCATAAGCGACAGTGTCTACGAGCAGTACTTC
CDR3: CASSISDSVYEQYF

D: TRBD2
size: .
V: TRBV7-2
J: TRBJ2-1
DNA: TGTGCCAGCAGCTTAGCTCGGACTAGCGGGAGGGTAAGGTTCTTC
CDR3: CASSLARTSGRVRFF

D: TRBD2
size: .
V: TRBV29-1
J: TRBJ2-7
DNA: TGCAGCGTTGAAGGTGGACTAGCGGGAGTCGAGCAGTACTTC
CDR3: CSVEGGLAGVEQYF

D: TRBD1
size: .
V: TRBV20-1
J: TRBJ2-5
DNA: TGCAGTGCTAGCCTAGGGGGCAGCGAGACCCAGTACTTC
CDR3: CSASLGGSETQYF

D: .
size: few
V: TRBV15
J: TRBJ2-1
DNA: TGTGCCACCAGCAGAGAGGAAGCAACCTACAATGAGCAGTTCTTC
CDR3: CATSREEATYNEQFF

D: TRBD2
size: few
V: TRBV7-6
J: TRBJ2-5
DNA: TGTGCCAGCAGCAGCGGCTTCTGGACTAGTGCGAGCCAAGAGACCCAGTACTTC
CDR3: CASSSGFWTSASQETQYF

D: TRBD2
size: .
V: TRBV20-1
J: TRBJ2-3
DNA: TGCAGTGCTAGAGGGACTAGCGTAACAGATACGCAGTATTTT
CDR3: CSARGTSVTDTQYF

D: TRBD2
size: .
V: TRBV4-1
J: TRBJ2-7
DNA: TGCGCCAGCAGCTCAAGGACTAGCGGGAGGGACGAGCAGTACTTC
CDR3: CASSSRTSGRDEQYF

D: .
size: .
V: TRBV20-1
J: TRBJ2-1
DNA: TGCAGTGCTAGAAGGGGAAAGGACTGGGGGGAGCAGTTCTTC
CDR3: CSARRGKDWGEQFF

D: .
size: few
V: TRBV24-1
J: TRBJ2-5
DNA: TGTGCCACCGGGGGAGGATTCCAAGAGACCCAGTACTTC
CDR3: CATGGGFQETQYF

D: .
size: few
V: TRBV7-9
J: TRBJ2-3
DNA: TGTGCCAGCAGCTTAGATGGCACAGATACGCAGTATTTT
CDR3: CASSLDGTDTQYF

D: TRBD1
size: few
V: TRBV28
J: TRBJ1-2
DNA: TGTGCCAGCAGCTCGGGGACAGTTAACTATGGCTACACCTTC
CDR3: CASSSGTVNYGYTF

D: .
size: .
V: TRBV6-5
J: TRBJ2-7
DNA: TGTGCCAGCAGTTACCGACTAAGCGTAGGCGAGCAGTACTTC
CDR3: CASSYRLSVGEQYF

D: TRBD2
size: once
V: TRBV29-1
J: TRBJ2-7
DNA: TGCAGCTCTCGGGGGGAGTCCTACGAGCAGTACTTC
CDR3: CSSRGESYEQYF

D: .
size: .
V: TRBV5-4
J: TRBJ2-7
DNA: TGTGCCAGCAGCTTGGTGGGGCAGGGAAGGAAGCAGTACTTC
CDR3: CASSLVGQGRKQYF

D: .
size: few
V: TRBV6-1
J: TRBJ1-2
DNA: TGTGCCAGCAGCCGCCGGACATATCAAGGTTACACCTTC
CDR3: CASSRRTYQGYTF

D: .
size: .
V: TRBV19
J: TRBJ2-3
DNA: TGTGCCAGTAGTCCCGTCTCGAGCACAGATACGCAGTATTTT
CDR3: CASSPVSSTDTQYF

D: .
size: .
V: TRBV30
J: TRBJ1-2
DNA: TGTGCCTGGGGGGCACGCGCCCTAGCACGAGGCTACACCTTC
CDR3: CAWGARALARGYTF

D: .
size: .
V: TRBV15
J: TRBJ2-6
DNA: TGTGCCACCAGCGGGAATCGGAGGGGGGCTGGGGCCAACGTCCTGACTTTC
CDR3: CATSGNRRGAGANVLTF

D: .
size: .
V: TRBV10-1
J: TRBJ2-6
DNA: TGCGCCAGCAGTGACCAGAGAGGGGCCAACGTCCTGACTTTC
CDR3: CASSDQRGANVLTF

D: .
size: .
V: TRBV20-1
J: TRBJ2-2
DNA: TGCAGTGCTAAAAGGGACTCTAGGGCCCACGGGGAGCTGTTTTTT
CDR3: CSAKRDSRAHGELFF

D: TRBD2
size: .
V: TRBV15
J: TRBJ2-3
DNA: TGTGCCACCAGCCGTCGGGGGGGGATCGGGGCAGATACGCAGTATTTT
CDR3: CATSRRGGIGADTQYF

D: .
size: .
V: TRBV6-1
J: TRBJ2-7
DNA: TGTGCCAGCAGTCGCGACGGGTCGACCTACGAGCAGTACTTC
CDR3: CASSRDGSTYEQYF

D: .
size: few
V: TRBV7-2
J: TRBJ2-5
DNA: TGTGCCAGCAGCTGGGACCCACAAGAGACCCAGTACTTC
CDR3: CASSWDPQETQYF

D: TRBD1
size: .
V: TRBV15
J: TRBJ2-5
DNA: TGTGCCACCAGCAGAGATGGCAGGGGGCGACGCGAGACCCAGTACTTC
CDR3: CATSRDGRGRRETQYF

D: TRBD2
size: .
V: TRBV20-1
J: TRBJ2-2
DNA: TGCAGTGCCGAAGCGGGAGGATTCACCGGGGAGCTGTTTTTT
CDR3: CSAEAGGFTGELFF